This T cell receptor (beta chain) originates from a study of OX40 agonist ivuxolimab in advanced cancers. Regarding the research as a whole: Ivuxolimab was an agonistic, fully human IgG2 monoclonal antibody directed against OX40 (CD134), a costimulatory receptor. The dose-escalation cohort was roughly 87% male with a mean age of around 62 years, ranging from roughly 20 to 80. Of the 50 or so patients in dose escalation, some 20 had hepatocellular carcinoma, some 15 had melanoma, 9 had renal cell carcinoma and 9 had head and neck cancer. Patients were allowed to have had prior anti-PD-1, anti-PD-L1 or anti-CTLA-4 therapy, and around 43% of the dose-escalation patients had been treated with checkpoint inhibitors. Partial responses were achieved by three dose-escalation patients, of whom one had hepatocellular carcinoma and two had cutaneous melanoma. The paper covers the monotherapy dose-escalation part of the phase I ivuxolimab trial, which included N ≈ 57 patients. The purpose of peripheral TCRbeta sequencing was to test whether ivuxolimab changed TCR sequence diversity and led to clonal T-cell expansion. Intravenous ivuxolimab was administered to patients every 2 weeks at six dose levels: 0.01, 0.1, 0.3, 1.5, 3 and 10 mg/kg.

In the case of this clone: Its antigen is not yet known. The sample holds no much larger clone one base away, and base qualities are not on file.

The trial excluded patients who had a history of autoimmune disease or were on systemic immunosuppression. Peripheral blood for TCR sequencing was drawn from every dose cohort at baseline, at cycle 4 day 1 and at cycle 7 day 1. Samples were obtained from an open-label, multicenter, first-in-human phase I dose-escalation trial of ivuxolimab. Adults with locally advanced or metastatic melanoma, renal cell, hepatocellular, or head and neck squamous cell carcinoma were enrolled in the trial. CD4+ and CD8+ T cells were sorted separately from peripheral blood before TCR sequencing. Broader findings and caveats from the paper: Clonal expansion of both CD4+ and CD8+ blood T cells was observed from baseline to week 6 at doses 0.1 to 3.0 mg/kg. Partial responders in the 0.1-3.0 mg/kg groups had among the lowest normalized peripheral clonal expansion, especially among CD8+ T cells. The antigen specificity of the clonally expanded peripheral T cells was not determined. Low levels of normalized T-cell clonal expansion were also shown by some nonresponding patients. After ivuxolimab, CD8+ T cells had more expanded clones than CD4+ T cells on average.

Genomic DNA was isolated from the sorted cells so that the TCRbeta CDR3 region could be sequenced. The immunoSEQ Assay was used to sequence the TCRbeta CDR3 regions. The source is immuneACCESS, and TCRdb retained only in-frame sequences with V and J called. Part of the clones is not carried over; for the studies checked, unresolved V genes explain less than half of this, and the remainder is unexplained. The sample contains tens of thousands of clones, over 90% of them found a single time. The top ten clones comprise roughly 6.4% of the sample. The sequence came from an adult with an advanced solid tumor such as melanoma, head and neck, liver or kidney cancer. Sequences were derived from CD4+ or CD8+ T cells sorted from blood, sampled in a trial of the OX40 agonist ivuxolimab.

The CDR3 region has the sequence CASSPGWESYEQYF. The DNA sequence is TGTGCCAGCAGCCCGGGCTGGGAGTCCTACGAGCAGTACTTC. The chain links TRBV5-5 with TRBJ2-7, with a tentative D gene TRBD2 over 5 matching bases. CDR1 SGHKS and CDR2 YYEKEE were looked up in the germline V gene (reference sequence). The CDR3 runs 14 residues from the cysteine to the phenylalanine. Here the CDR3 DNA is all that survives: 42 bases in frame from base 1. Deletion took 4 bases off V and 1 base off J, with a span of 12 bases between the germline ends. Here the CDR3 is joined to the reference TRBV5-5 and TRBJ2-7 genes, and the full variable domain is: DAGVTQSPTHLIKTRGQQVTLRCSPISGHKSVSWYQQVLGQGPQFIFQYYEKEERGRGNFPDRFSARQFPNYSSELNVNALLLGDSALYLCASSPGWESYEQYFGPGTRLTVT.